Each of the 25 T cell receptor beta chains below was sequenced from the same sample in a study of T cells in tuberculosis. The repertoire was sequenced with immunoSEQ multiplex PCR; TCRdb's copy has only in-frame clones and lacks some. Of around 35,000 clones in the sample, nearly 95% were seen once. Sequencing input: PBMCs. These receptors all come from a donor aged 10-30 years with latent tuberculosis or without tuberculosis infection.

This chain connects TRBV4-2 to TRBJ1-5; D remains ambiguous. CDR3 length: 22 residues. The V gene's germline CDR1 is LGHNA and CDR2 YNFKEQ. Trimming left V 1 base short and J 2 bases short, with 30 bases between. The CDR3 nucleotides are TGTGCCAGCAGCCAAGTTCAAGATCGGGGTCCAGAGAGCTTTGTGGGCAATCAGCCCCAGCATTTT. Amino acid sequence: CASSQVQDRGPESFVGNQPQHF.

V is TRBV5-4 and J is TRBJ1-2; D ambiguous. The V gene lost 4 bases and the J gene lost 5 bases, with 15 bases spanning the gap. CDR3 length equals 14 residues. Germline CDR1 and CDR2: SGHNT and YYREEE (reference sequence). CDR3 in amino acids: CASSEIGERYGYTF. The CDR3 DNA sequence: TGTGCCAGCAGCGAGATCGGGGAGAGGTATGGCTACACCTTC.

The chain uses TRBV6-5 and TRBJ1-1, with 8 bases identical to TRBD1. The CDR3 contains 14 residues. Per germline, CDR1 MNHEY and CDR2 SVGAGI. Germline trimming cut 6 bases from V and 1 base from J; bases unmatched to any gene: 4. The CDR3 is CASSPGTGNTEAFF. CDR3 sequence (DNA): TGTGCCAGCAGCCCTGGGACAGGGAACACTGAAGCTTTCTTT.

This chain uses TRBV19 with TRBJ2-2; 13 bases map to TRBD2. The CDR3 sequence is 18 residues long. Per the germline V gene, CDR1 is LNHDA and CDR2 is SQIVND (reference sequence). The trim removed 3 bases at V and 0 bases at J, leaving 4 bases unmatched. CDR3 DNA sequence: TGTGCCAGTAGTATCCGGACTAGCGGGGGCGCGAACACCGGGGAGCTGTTTTTT. Its protein product is CASSIRTSGGANTGELFF.

V usage is TRBV25-1 and J usage is TRBJ1-3; D is possibly TRBD1 (6 bases). Trimming stripped 4 bases from V and 1 base from J, with 11 bases between. Germline V gene sequence: CDR1 MGHDK, CDR2 SYGVNS. The CDR3 loop spans 15 amino acids. The CDR3 is CASSVNRASGNTIYF. The CDR3 nucleotides read TGTGCCAGCAGTGTAAACAGGGCATCTGGAAACACCATATATTTT.

The chain joins TRBV27 to TRBJ1-4, with TRBD1 matching 7 bases. The CDR3 covers 15 residues. CDR1 and CDR2 (germline): MNHEY, SMNVEV (reference sequence). Unmatched junction bases numbered 8, after V lost 3 bases and J lost 7 bases. The CDR3 DNA follows: TGTGCCAGCAGTTTTTTACCCCAGGGGGGTGAAAAACTGTTTTTT. Amino acids: CASSFLPQGGEKLFF.

V gene TRBV7-2 combines with J gene TRBJ2-7; D possibly corresponds to TRBD1 (6 bases). V was cut by 7 bases and J by 3 bases, with 31 bases left in between. Germline V gives CDR1 SGHTA, CDR2 FQGNSA. The CDR3 is 19 residues long. The CDR3 DNA is TGTGCCAGCACTCTGAGGGGGTCGGGGCATACCAAGAGGAGCTACGAGCAGTACTTC. Its translation: CASTLRGSGHTKRSYEQYF.

This CDR3 is CASSGPTGFKGGELFF. DNA for the CDR3: TGTGCCAGCAGCGGGCCGACAGGGTTTAAAGGCGGGGAGCTGTTTTTT. The chain carries TRBV9 and TRBJ2-2; 7 positions match TRBD1. V shed 3 bases and J 7 bases; nucleotides not matched to a gene: 12. This CDR3 has 16 amino acids. The germline gives CDR1 SGDLS, CDR2 YYNGEE.

This clone was recorded once. The chain is built from TRBV14 and TRBJ2-7; weak D call: TRBD2 (5 bases). This CDR3 has 12 amino acids. Germline V gene lookup returns CDR1 SGHDN and CDR2 FVKESK. Trimming removed 4 bases at V and 3 bases at J, with 7 bases between. CDR3 protein: CASSRRDYEQYF. For the CDR3, the DNA is TGTGCCAGCAGCCGTCGGGACTACGAGCAGTACTTC.

The chain employs TRBV10-2 and TRBJ2-2; D might be TRBD2 (5 bases). The germline CDR1 and CDR2 sequences are WSHSY and SAAADI. V shed 0 bases and J shed 1 base, with 9 bases lying between them. This CDR3 spans 16 amino acids. The CDR3 spells CASSESASGNTGELFF. CDR3 sequence (DNA): TGCGCCAGCAGTGAGTCCGCGAGCGGGAACACCGGGGAGCTGTTTTTT.

The chain couples TRBV4-1 to TRBJ1-5; D gene uncertain. The CDR3 spans 13 residues. Germline V lookup: CDR1 MGHRA, CDR2 YSYEKL. V shed 2 bases and J shed 7 bases, with 9 bases lying between them. This CDR3 reads CASSQIREQPQHF. The CDR3 DNA sequence: TGCGCCAGCAGCCAAATCCGAGAGCAGCCCCAGCATTTT.

This chain links TRBV30 with TRBJ1-3; D remains unclear. Germline loops: CDR1 GTSNPN, CDR2 SVGIG (reference sequence). Between the trimmed V and J ends, which lost 2 bases and 8 bases, there was a span of 7 bases. This CDR3 is 11 amino acids long. CDR3 bases: TGTGCCTGGAGTAGAAGAGACACCATATATTTT. It translates to CAWSRRDTIYF.

This chain links TRBV19 with TRBJ1-1; 8 nucleotides align to TRBD1. Germline values: CDR1 LNHDA, CDR2 SQIVND (reference sequence). There are 14 residues in the CDR3. V dropped 3 bases and J dropped 3; count of bases not matched to a gene: 3. The CDR3, as DNA: TGTGCCAGTAGTATTTCAGGGGGCTACACTGAAGCTTTCTTT. It codes for CASSISGGYTEAFF. Full variable domain (remainder filled in from reference TRBV19 and TRBJ1-1): DGGITQSPKYLFRKEGQNVTLSCEQNLNHDAMYWYRQDPGQGLRLIYYSQIVNDFQKGDIAEGYSVSREKKESFPLTVTSAQKNPTAFYLCASSISGGYTEAFFGQGTRLTVV.

This chain uses TRBV6-6 with TRBJ1-4; D not certain. Germline V CDR1 and CDR2: MNHNY, SVGAGI (reference sequence). V lost 6 bases, J lost 10 bases, and 12 bases lay in between. CDR3 size: 12 residues. CDR3 sequence (DNA): TGTGCCAGCAGGCAGCGGGCGGGAAAACTGTTTTTT. Its translation is CASRQRAGKLFF.

This sequence joins TRBV9 and TRBJ2-3, with 8 bases fitting TRBD2. From germline, CDR1 is SGDLS and CDR2 YYNGEE. V was pared by 0 bases and J by 2 bases, with 5 bases of the junction left unmatched. This CDR3 has 16 residues. Here the CDR3 reads CASSVGRGEHTDTQYF. CDR3 DNA: TGTGCCAGCAGCGTAGGGCGGGGGGAGCACACAGATACGCAGTATTTT.

This chain links TRBV2 with TRBJ2-2; possible D gene TRBD1, 5 bases. V lost 8 bases and J lost 1, with 11 bases in between. Germline lookup yields CDR1 SNHLY and CDR2 FYNNEI. The CDR3 is made up of 14 amino acids. The CDR3 sequence: CASLSQGNTGELFF. CDR3 sequence (DNA): TGTGCCAGCCTATCCCAGGGGAACACCGGGGAGCTGTTTTTT. The variable domain in full, with the rest retrieved from reference TRBV2 and TRBJ2-2, is EPEVTQTPSHQVTQMGQEVILRCVPISNHLYFYWYRQILGQKVEFLVSFYNNEISEKSEIFDDQFSVERPDGSNFTLKIRSTKLEDSAMYFCASLSQGNTGELFFGEGSRLTVL.

The rearrangement links TRBV5-1 to TRBJ2-1, with 9 bases fitting TRBD1. This CDR3 is built from 18 residues. The V gene's germline CDR1 is SGHRS and CDR2 YFSETQ. V lost 0 bases and J lost 3; bases outside the gene matches: 10. CDR3 sequence: CASSLGIQGALLYNEQFF. CDR3 DNA: TGCGCCAGCAGCTTGGGGATACAGGGGGCCCTCCTCTACAATGAGCAGTTCTTC.

CDR3 in DNA: TGCGCCAGCAGCCAAGCCCCAGCGGGGGGCCAAGTCTACGAGCAGTACTTC. Protein sequence: CASSQAPAGGQVYEQYF. The genes are TRBV4-3 and TRBJ2-7; 9 bases are shared with TRBD2. The CDR3 totals 17 residues. V was pared by 1 base and J by 3 bases, with 10 bases of the junction left unmatched. Looked up from germline, CDR1 is LGHNA and CDR2 is YSLEER.

V gene TRBV6-6 combines with J gene TRBJ1-1; 9 bases fit TRBD1. This CDR3 region has 15 residues. The ends lost 0 bases at V and 6 bases at J; junction bases unmatched: 5. Germline V gives CDR1 MNHNY, CDR2 SVGAGI (reference sequence). CDR3: CASSYSGTGRAEAFF. CDR3 in DNA: TGTGCCAGCAGTTACTCCGGGACAGGGCGGGCTGAAGCTTTCTTT.

This sequence joins TRBV5-1 and TRBJ2-7; 7 bases line up with TRBD2. This CDR3 is 15 amino acids long. Germline V gene data show CDR1 as SGHRS and CDR2 as YFSETQ. The V and J ends lost 0 bases and 0 bases, in that order; junction bases with no gene match: 3. The CDR3 protein is CASSLGAGSSYEQYF. CDR3 nucleotide sequence: TGCGCCAGCAGCTTGGGAGCGGGGAGCTCCTACGAGCAGTACTTC.

This clone was observed a handful of times. The chain couples TRBV19 to TRBJ2-5; possible D gene TRBD1, 6 bases. The CDR3 has 16 residues. CDR1 LNHDA and CDR2 SQIVND come from the germline V gene (reference sequence). V gave up 4 bases and J gave up 0 bases, with 15 bases separating them. CDR3 sequence reads: CASSKTGKLYQETQYF. CDR3 nucleotide sequence: TGTGCCAGTAGTAAAACAGGGAAACTGTACCAAGAGACCCAGTACTTC.

The chain carries TRBV4-3 and TRBJ1-2, with 10 bases identical to TRBD1. V lost 4 bases to trimming and J lost 4 bases; unmatched junction nucleotides: 6. CDR1 is LGHNA, CDR2 YSLEER, per germline. The CDR3 has 15 amino acids. The CDR3 sequence is CASSPDRGLIYGYTF. CDR3 sequence (DNA): TGCGCCAGCAGCCCCGACAGGGGGCTAATCTATGGCTACACCTTC.

The chain joins TRBV2 to TRBJ1-1, with D unclear. Germline V gene sequence: CDR1 SNHLY, CDR2 FYNNEI. The length of the CDR3 is 16 residues. The V and J ends lost 2 bases and 0 bases respectively, with 13 bases between them. The DNA for the CDR3 is TGTGCCAGCAGTGAATTGCGGGTAAGAATGAACACTGAAGCTTTCTTT. Translated: CASSELRVRMNTEAFF.

The V call is TRBV4-3, the J call TRBJ1-6; D not certain. Germline V CDR1 and CDR2: LGHNA, YSLEER. The CDR3 runs to 16 residues. V was trimmed by 0 bases and J by 9 bases, leaving 15 bases between them. The DNA for the CDR3 is TGCGCCAGCAGCCAAGATGTCGGGATCTGGAGTTCACCCCTCCACTTT. Amino acids: CASSQDVGIWSSPLHF.

The chain links TRBV9 to TRBJ2-7, with 10 positions matching TRBD1. The CDR3 covers 14 residues. Germline assignment: CDR1 SGDLS and CDR2 YYNGEE. The V gene end was trimmed by 4 bases and the J gene end by 4 bases; junction bases not matched to a gene: 5. The CDR3: CASSMTGGSYEQYF. The CDR3 region has the DNA TGTGCCAGCAGCATGACAGGGGGCAGTTACGAGCAGTACTTC. The complete variable domain, with remaining parts taken from reference TRBV9 and TRBJ2-7, reads DSGVTQTPKHLITATGQRVTLRCSPRSGDLSVYWYQQSLDQGLQFLIQYYNGEERAKGNILERFSAQQFPDLHSELNLSSLELGDSALYFCASSMTGGSYEQYFGPGTRLTVT.